Sequencing of this TCR beta chain was carried out in a study of cytomegalovirus exposure and HLA in healthy donors. PCR amplification relied on 60 Vbeta primers (plus 13 Jbeta primers). The protocol was immunoSEQ multiplex PCR, while the TCRdb copy is restricted to in-frame clones and leaves out a portion. Of 150,000 to 170,000 clones listed, over 65% are singletons. V lost 8 bases and J lost 2, with 23 bases in between. The CDR3 is 17 residues long. The germline V gene encodes CDR1 LNHDA and CDR2 SQIVND (reference sequence). The V call is TRBV19, the J call TRBJ2-3; maybe TRBD2 (6 bases). The source of this sequence is a woman aged 35 to 49 in good health and CMV-seronegative. Input material: PBMCs. This CDR3 reads CASPPHREPHHTDTQYF. The CDR3 DNA sequence: TGTGCCAGTCCCCCGCACCGGGAGCCCCACCACACAGATACGCAGTATTTT.